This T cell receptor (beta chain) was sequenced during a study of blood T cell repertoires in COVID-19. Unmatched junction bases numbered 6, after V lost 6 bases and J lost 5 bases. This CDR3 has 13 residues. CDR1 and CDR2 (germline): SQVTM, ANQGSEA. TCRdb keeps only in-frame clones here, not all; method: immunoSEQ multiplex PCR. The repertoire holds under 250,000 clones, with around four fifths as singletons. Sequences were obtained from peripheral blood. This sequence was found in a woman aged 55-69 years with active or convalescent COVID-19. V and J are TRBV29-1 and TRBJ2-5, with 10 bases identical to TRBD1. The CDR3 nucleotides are TGCAGCGTGACGGACAGGGGGGGGGAGACCCAGTACTTC. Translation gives CSVTDRGGETQYF.